The clone carrying this T cell receptor (beta chain) has only one observation. Its antigen is still unknown. The data are from a study of shared clonotypes between healthy human individuals. Points from the study as a whole: The generation probabilities recorded for non-shared clonotypes fell below those of clonotypes shared by all four donors. Collection of samples was limited to blood; tissue repertoires likely differ. Memory subsets had estimated richness that was generally smaller than that of naive subsets.

It was CD45RO-negative cells, positively selected for CCR7, that made up naive CD8 cells, with terminally differentiated effector memory CD45RA+ cells excluded. Libraries were prepared by immunoSEQ multiplex PCR; TCRdb keeps only in-frame clonotypes and omits some of them. The sample yields just over 2,000,000 clones, just under 95% seen once. The V gene's germline CDR1 is SGHVS and CDR2 FNYEAQ. The CDR3 length is 15 residues. V was pared by 5 bases and J by 3 bases, with 11 bases between. The clonotype comes from a young man in good health. What was sequenced was naive CD8+ T cells sorted from blood. The V gene is TRBV7-6, the J gene TRBJ1-6; no reliable D call. The CDR3 sequence: CASSPAGDYNSPLHF. CDR3 bases: TGTGCCAGCAGCCCAGCAGGAGACTATAATTCACCCCTCCACTTT. Using reference TRBV7-6 and TRBJ1-6 for the parts outside the CDR3, the full variable domain is GAGVSQSPRYKVTKRGQDVALRCDPISGHVSLYWYRQALGQGPEFLTYFNYEAQQDKSGLPNDRFSAERPEGSISTLTIQRTEQRDSAMYRCASSPAGDYNSPLHFGNGTRLTVT.